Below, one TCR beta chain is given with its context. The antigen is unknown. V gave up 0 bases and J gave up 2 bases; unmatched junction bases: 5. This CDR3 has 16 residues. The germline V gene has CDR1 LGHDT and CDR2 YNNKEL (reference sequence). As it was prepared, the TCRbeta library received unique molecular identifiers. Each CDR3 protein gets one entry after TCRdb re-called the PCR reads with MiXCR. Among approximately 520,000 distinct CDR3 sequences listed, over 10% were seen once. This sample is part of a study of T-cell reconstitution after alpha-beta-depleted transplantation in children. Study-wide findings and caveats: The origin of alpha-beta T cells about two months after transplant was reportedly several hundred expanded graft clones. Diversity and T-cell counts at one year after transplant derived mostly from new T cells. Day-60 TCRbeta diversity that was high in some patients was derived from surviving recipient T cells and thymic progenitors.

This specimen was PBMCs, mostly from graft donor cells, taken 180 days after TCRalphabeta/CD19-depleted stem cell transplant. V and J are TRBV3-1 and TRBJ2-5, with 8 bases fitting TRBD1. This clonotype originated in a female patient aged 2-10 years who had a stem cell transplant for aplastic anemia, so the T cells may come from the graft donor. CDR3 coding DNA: TGTGCCAGCAGCCAAGAGGCAGGGGGCGAACAAGAGACCCAGTACTTC. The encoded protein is CASSQEAGGEQETQYF.